A selection of T cell receptor beta chains follows, all from one sample in a study of T cell responses to AZD1222 COVID-19 vaccine. Sequencing was performed with immunoSEQ multiplex PCR; in TCRdb, only in-frame clones are kept and a portion is missing. The sample includes 100,000 to 150,000 clones, approximately 94% seen only once; the top ten take 5%. Sequenced here: peripheral blood, sampled 28 days after the second AZD1222 dose. The receptors stem from an adult who received the AZD1222 COVID-19 vaccine. The CDR3 runs from the conserved cysteine through the conserved F or W. Each record gives: J gene, V gene, D gene, clone size, CDR3 DNA, CDR3 protein. A D gene is named only where the DNA matches it firmly. Some rows have no size entry. The others give once, few or many, or a class for an expanded clone.

J: TRBJ1-1; V: TRBV5-1; D: -; size: -; DNA: TGCGCCAGCAGCTTGGGGTCAGGTATGAACACTGAAGCTTTCTTT; CDR3: CASSLGSGMNTEAFF
J: TRBJ2-5; V: TRBV30; D: -; size: -; DNA: TGTGCCTGGAGTGTAGGAAGTCTCGGTGGGGAGACCCAGTACTTC; CDR3: CAWSVGSLGGETQYF
J: TRBJ1-2; V: TRBV7-9; D: -; size: -; DNA: TGTGCCAGCAGCGACCTCGGAGCTAACTATGGCTACACCTTC; CDR3: CASSDLGANYGYTF
J: TRBJ2-1; V: TRBV29-1; D: TRBD2; size: -; DNA: TGCAGCGTGGGACTACCGCCTCAAGGCAATGAGCAGTTCTTC; CDR3: CSVGLPPQGNEQFF
J: TRBJ1-6; V: TRBV27; D: TRBD1; size: -; DNA: TGTGCCAGCAGTTCCCGACAGGGAACTTCACCCCTCCACTTT; CDR3: CASSSRQGTSPLHF
J: TRBJ1-6; V: TRBV11-2; D: TRBD1; size: -; DNA: TGTGCCAGCAGCTTTAGAACAGGGGGCAATTCACCCCTCCACTTT; CDR3: CASSFRTGGNSPLHF
J: TRBJ1-5; V: TRBV4-1; D: TRBD1; size: -; DNA: TGCGCCAGCAGCCAATCGGACAGGGGCAATCAGCCCCAGCATTTT; CDR3: CASSQSDRGNQPQHF
J: TRBJ2-3; V: TRBV9; D: TRBD2; size: -; DNA: TGTGCCAGCAGCCCAGGGGCGGGAGGAGGGGATACGCAGTATTTT; CDR3: CASSPGAGGGDTQYF
J: TRBJ1-6; V: TRBV7-6; D: TRBD1; size: -; DNA: TGTGCCAGCAGTTACGACAGGGCCGACTCCTATAATTCACCCCTCCACTTT; CDR3: CASSYDRADSYNSPLHF
J: TRBJ1-4; V: TRBV15; D: -; size: -; DNA: TGTGCCACCAGCAGAGATCGGTCCGGCAGCGGTGAAAAACTGTTTTTT; CDR3: CATSRDRSGSGEKLFF
J: TRBJ1-6; V: TRBV7-9; D: -; size: -; DNA: TGTGCCAGCAGGTCAGAGGATTCACCCCTCCACTTT; CDR3: CASRSEDSPLHF
J: TRBJ2-5; V: TRBV19; D: -; size: -; DNA: TGTGCCAGTAGTATAGATCATGGAGAGACCCAGTACTTC; CDR3: CASSIDHGETQYF
J: TRBJ1-6; V: TRBV6-5; D: TRBD1; size: -; DNA: TGTGCCAGCAGTTACCGGGACAGCTATTCACCCCTCCACTTT; CDR3: CASSYRDSYSPLHF
J: TRBJ1-1; V: TRBV5-6; D: -; size: once; DNA: TGTGCCAGCAGCATGGGGTTTCAAGTCGACACTGAAGCTTTCTTT; CDR3: CASSMGFQVDTEAFF
J: TRBJ2-4; V: TRBV11-2; D: -; size: -; DNA: TGTGCCAGCAGCCTCGGACGCTCCCTAGCCAAAAACATTCAGTACTTC; CDR3: CASSLGRSLAKNIQYF
J: TRBJ1-2; V: TRBV7-9; D: -; size: -; DNA: TGTGCCAGCAGCTCCGACAGCGTCTCGAGCTACACCTTC; CDR3: CASSSDSVSSYTF
J: TRBJ1-1; V: TRBV5-1; D: -; size: -; DNA: TGCGCCAGCAGCTTGGCCCTCCCGGGGACTGAAGCTTTCTTT; CDR3: CASSLALPGTEAFF
J: TRBJ2-6; V: TRBV2; D: -; size: once; DNA: TGTGCCAGCACCAGGGGCTCCACCTCTGGGGCCAACGTCCTGACTTTC; CDR3: CASTRGSTSGANVLTF
J: TRBJ1-2; V: TRBV5-6; D: -; size: -; DNA: TGTGCCAGCAGCTTGGGGAGACAGCGCTATGGCTACACCTTC; CDR3: CASSLGRQRYGYTF
J: TRBJ1-2; V: TRBV6-5; D: -; size: -; DNA: TGTGCCAGCACCGGTGTATCCAGTGGCTATGGCTACACCTTC; CDR3: CASTGVSSGYGYTF
J: TRBJ2-7; V: TRBV5-6; D: -; size: -; DNA: TGTGCCAGCAGCAGGACACTCCAGATCGAGTACTTC; CDR3: CASSRTLQIEYF
J: TRBJ1-2; V: TRBV2; D: -; size: -; DNA: TGTGCCACCCTGGGAGGCCTTATCTATGGCTACACCTTC; CDR3: CATLGGLIYGYTF
J: TRBJ1-5; V: TRBV15; D: -; size: -; DNA: TGTGCCACCAGCAGGGACACCCTCAATCAGCCCCAGCATTTT; CDR3: CATSRDTLNQPQHF
J: TRBJ1-4; V: TRBV18; D: -; size: -; DNA: TGTGCCAGCTCACCTGGGGAGGGGGTTCGAGAAAAACTGTTTTTT; CDR3: CASSPGEGVREKLFF
J: TRBJ1-4; V: TRBV4-1; D: -; size: -; DNA: TGCGCCAGCAGCCAAGGCCACGGGGCAGCTAATGAAAAACTGTTTTTT; CDR3: CASSQGHGAANEKLFF
J: TRBJ1-1; V: TRBV5-6; D: TRBD1; size: -; DNA: TGTGCCAGCAGCTTCGGGACAGGGGTGGAAGCTTTCTTT; CDR3: CASSFGTGVEAFF
J: TRBJ2-1; V: TRBV29-1; D: TRBD2; size: -; DNA: TGCAGCGTCCAGGGACTAGCGCTTTGGAATGAGCAGTTCTTC; CDR3: CSVQGLALWNEQFF
J: TRBJ2-2; V: TRBV4-2; D: -; size: -; DNA: TGTGCCAGCAGTCTCCTACTTACCGGGGAGCTGTTTTTT; CDR3: CASSLLLTGELFF
J: TRBJ1-3; V: TRBV7-2; D: -; size: -; DNA: TGTGCCAGCAGCTTGACGTTGCGAAACACCATATATTTT; CDR3: CASSLTLRNTIYF
J: TRBJ1-3; V: TRBV7-2; D: TRBD1; size: -; DNA: TGTGCCAGCAGCTCGGGACAGTCAGGAAACACCATATATTTT; CDR3: CASSSGQSGNTIYF
J: TRBJ1-2; V: TRBV4-3; D: -; size: -; DNA: TGCGCCAGCAGCCAGGCCCGGGGAATGGATGGCTACACCTTC; CDR3: CASSQARGMDGYTF
J: TRBJ2-1; V: TRBV28; D: -; size: -; DNA: TGTGCCAGCTTCATGGGGGGTACCCCAAATGAGCAGTTCTTC; CDR3: CASFMGGTPNEQFF
J: TRBJ2-7; V: TRBV4-2; D: TRBD2; size: once; DNA: TGTGCCAGCAGCCAAGATGCTAGCGGGAGAAATGGCTACGAGCAGTACTTC; CDR3: CASSQDASGRNGYEQYF
J: TRBJ1-1; V: TRBV5-1; D: -; size: -; DNA: TGCGCCAGCAGCTTGGCCAGGGCAGCGAACACTGAAGCTTTCTTT; CDR3: CASSLARAANTEAFF
J: TRBJ1-1; V: TRBV5-1; D: -; size: -; DNA: TGCGCCACCTGGGGAGCTGGTGAAGCTTTCTTT; CDR3: CATWGAGEAFF
J: TRBJ1-5; V: TRBV19; D: TRBD1; size: once; DNA: TGTGCCAGTAGTATAAGGACGACAGGGGGGGATCAGCCCCAGCATTTT; CDR3: CASSIRTTGGDQPQHF
J: TRBJ1-2; V: TRBV7-8; D: TRBD1; size: -; DNA: TGTGCCAGCAGCTTGCTACAGGGGGCGCTTGGCTACACCTTC; CDR3: CASSLLQGALGYTF
J: TRBJ2-1; V: TRBV7-2; D: -; size: -; DNA: TGTGCCAGCAGCCCCTACGGGGACATTGACAATGAGCAGTTCTTC; CDR3: CASSPYGDIDNEQFF
J: TRBJ2-4; V: TRBV9; D: TRBD1; size: -; DNA: TGTGCCAGCAGCAATCCGACAGGGATTGACAAAAACATTCAGTACTTC; CDR3: CASSNPTGIDKNIQYF
J: TRBJ1-1; V: TRBV2; D: -; size: -; DNA: TGTGCCAGCAGTAAGGATGGGGGGAACACTGAAGCTTTCTTT; CDR3: CASSKDGGNTEAFF
J: TRBJ1-1; V: TRBV12-3/TRBV12-4; D: -; size: -; DNA: TGTGCCAGCAGTCCTATGAACACTGAAGCTTTCTTT; CDR3: CASSPMNTEAFF
J: TRBJ2-1; V: TRBV6-1; D: TRBD2; size: once; DNA: TGTGCCAGCAGTGAAGATAGCGGGAGAGAGAGGGAGCAGTTCTTC; CDR3: CASSEDSGREREQFF
J: TRBJ2-3; V: TRBV19; D: TRBD1; size: -; DNA: TGTGCCAGTAGTATAGATGGGACAGGGGCTACAGATACGCAGTATTTT; CDR3: CASSIDGTGATDTQYF
J: TRBJ2-5; V: TRBV7-9; D: -; size: -; DNA: TGTGCCAGCAGCTGGGGACACGAGAAGTCGGAGACCCAGTACTTC; CDR3: CASSWGHEKSETQYF
J: TRBJ1-6; V: TRBV4-3; D: TRBD1; size: -; DNA: TGCGCCAGCAGCCAAGGGGCGGGACAGGGGGTTTCACCCCTCCACTTT; CDR3: CASSQGAGQGVSPLHF
J: TRBJ1-5; V: TRBV19; D: -; size: -; DNA: TGTGCCAGTAGTATGTCACGGTCCGTTAGCAATCAGCCCCAGCATTTT; CDR3: CASSMSRSVSNQPQHF
J: TRBJ2-7; V: TRBV27; D: -; size: -; DNA: TGTGCCAGCAGTTTATCGGATTACGAAACCTACGAGCAGTACTTC; CDR3: CASSLSDYETYEQYF